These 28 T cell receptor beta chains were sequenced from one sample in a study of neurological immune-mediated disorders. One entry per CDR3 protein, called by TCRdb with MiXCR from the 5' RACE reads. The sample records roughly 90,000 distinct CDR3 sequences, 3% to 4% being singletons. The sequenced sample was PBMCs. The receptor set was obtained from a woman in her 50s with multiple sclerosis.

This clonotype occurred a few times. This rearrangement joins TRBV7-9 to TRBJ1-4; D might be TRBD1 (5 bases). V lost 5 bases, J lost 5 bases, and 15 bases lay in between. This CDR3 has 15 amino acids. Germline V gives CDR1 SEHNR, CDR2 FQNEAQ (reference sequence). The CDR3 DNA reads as TGTGCCAGCAGCGCACCCGGGACCCTGAATGAAAAACTGTTTTTT. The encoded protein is CASSAPGTLNEKLFF. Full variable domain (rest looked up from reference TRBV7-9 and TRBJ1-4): DTGVSQNPRHKITKRGQNVTFRCDPISEHNRLYWYRQTLGQGPEFLTYFQNEAQLEKSRLLSDRFSAERPKGSFSTLEIQRTEQGDSAMYLCASSAPGTLNEKLFFGSGTQLSVL.

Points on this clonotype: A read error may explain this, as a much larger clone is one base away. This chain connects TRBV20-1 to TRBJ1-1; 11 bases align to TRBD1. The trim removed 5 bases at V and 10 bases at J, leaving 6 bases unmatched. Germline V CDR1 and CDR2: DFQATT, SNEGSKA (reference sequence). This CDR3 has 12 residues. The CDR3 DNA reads TGCAGTGCTGGACAGGGGGCGATTGCAGCTTTCTTT. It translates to CSAGQGAIAAFF.

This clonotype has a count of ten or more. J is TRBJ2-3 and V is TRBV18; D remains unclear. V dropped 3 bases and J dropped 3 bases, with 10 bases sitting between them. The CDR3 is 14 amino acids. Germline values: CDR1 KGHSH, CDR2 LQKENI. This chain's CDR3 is CASSPPGATDTQYF. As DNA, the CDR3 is TGTGCCAGCTCACCCCCAGGAGCAACAGATACGCAGTATTTT.

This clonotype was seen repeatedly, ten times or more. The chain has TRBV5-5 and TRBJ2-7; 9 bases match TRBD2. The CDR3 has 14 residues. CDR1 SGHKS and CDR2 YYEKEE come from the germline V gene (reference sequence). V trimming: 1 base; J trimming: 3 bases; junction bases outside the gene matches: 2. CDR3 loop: CASSLSSGVYEQYF. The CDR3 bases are TGTGCCAGCAGCTTGTCTAGCGGGGTCTACGAGCAGTACTTC.

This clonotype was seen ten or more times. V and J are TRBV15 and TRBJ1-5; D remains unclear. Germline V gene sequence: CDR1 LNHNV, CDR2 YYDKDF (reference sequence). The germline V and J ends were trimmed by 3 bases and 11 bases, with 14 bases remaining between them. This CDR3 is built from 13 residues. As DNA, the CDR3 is TGTGCCACCAGCAGGGCCCTAGGGCCGTCCCAGCATTTT. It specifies CATSRALGPSQHF.

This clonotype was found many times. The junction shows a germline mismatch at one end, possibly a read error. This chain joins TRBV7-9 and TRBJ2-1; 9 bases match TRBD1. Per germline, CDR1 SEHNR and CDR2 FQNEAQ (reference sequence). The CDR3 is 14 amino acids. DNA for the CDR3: TGTGCCAGCAGCTTAGCCGGGACAGGGTCGGTTTGGGGCTTC. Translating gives CASSLAGTGSVWGF.

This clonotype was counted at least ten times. CDR3 nucleotide sequence: TGTGCCAGCACCAGACAGGGGGGAATCAATCAGCCCCAGCATTTT. Translating gives CASTRQGGINQPQHF. The genes are TRBV7-9 and TRBJ1-5; TRBD1 aligns across 9 bases. The V gene's germline CDR1 is SEHNR and CDR2 FQNEAQ (reference sequence). The CDR3 loop spans 15 amino acids. J was trimmed by 3 bases and V by 7 bases; bases with no gene match: 7.

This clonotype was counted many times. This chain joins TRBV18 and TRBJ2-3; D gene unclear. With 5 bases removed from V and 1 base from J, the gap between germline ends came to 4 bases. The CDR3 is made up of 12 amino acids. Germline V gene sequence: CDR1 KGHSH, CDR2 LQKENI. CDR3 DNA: TGTGCCAGCTCAATTCGCACAGATACGCAGTATTTT. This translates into CASSIRTDTQYF.

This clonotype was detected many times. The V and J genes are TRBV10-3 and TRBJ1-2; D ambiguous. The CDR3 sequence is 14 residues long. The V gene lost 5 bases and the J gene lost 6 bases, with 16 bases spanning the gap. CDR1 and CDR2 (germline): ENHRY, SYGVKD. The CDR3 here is CAISYNTGLDGYTF. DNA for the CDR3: TGTGCCATCAGTTATAACACGGGTCTTGATGGCTACACCTTC.

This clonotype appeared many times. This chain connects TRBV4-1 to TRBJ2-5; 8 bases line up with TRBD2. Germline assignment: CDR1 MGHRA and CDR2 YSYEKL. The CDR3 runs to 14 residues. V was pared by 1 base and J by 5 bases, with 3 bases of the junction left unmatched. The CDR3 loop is CASSQGTGGETQYF. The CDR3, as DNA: TGCGCCAGCAGCCAAGGCACGGGAGGGGAGACCCAGTACTTC.

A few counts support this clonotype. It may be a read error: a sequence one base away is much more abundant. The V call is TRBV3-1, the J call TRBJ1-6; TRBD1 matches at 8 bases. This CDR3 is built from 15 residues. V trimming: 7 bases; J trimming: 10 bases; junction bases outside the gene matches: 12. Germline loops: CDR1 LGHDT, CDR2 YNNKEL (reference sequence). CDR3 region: CASTNTGTGMSPLHF. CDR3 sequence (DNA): TGTGCCAGCACGAACACCGGGACAGGAATGTCACCCCTCCACTTT.

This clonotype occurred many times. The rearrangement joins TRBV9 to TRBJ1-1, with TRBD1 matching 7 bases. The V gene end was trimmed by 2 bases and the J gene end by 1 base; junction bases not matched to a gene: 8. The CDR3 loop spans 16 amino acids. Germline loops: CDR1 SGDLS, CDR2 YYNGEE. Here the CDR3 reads CASSVDPTGRNTEAFF. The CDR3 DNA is TGTGCCAGCAGCGTTGATCCGACAGGGCGGAACACTGAAGCTTTCTTT.

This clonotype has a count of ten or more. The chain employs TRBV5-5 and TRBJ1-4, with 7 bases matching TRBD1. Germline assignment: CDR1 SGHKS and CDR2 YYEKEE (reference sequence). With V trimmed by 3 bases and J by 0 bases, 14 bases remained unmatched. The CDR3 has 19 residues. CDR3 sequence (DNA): TGTGCCAGCAGCTGGGACCGCCAGGGGGGGATTGCAACTAATGAAAAACTGTTTTTT. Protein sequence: CASSWDRQGGIATNEKLFF.

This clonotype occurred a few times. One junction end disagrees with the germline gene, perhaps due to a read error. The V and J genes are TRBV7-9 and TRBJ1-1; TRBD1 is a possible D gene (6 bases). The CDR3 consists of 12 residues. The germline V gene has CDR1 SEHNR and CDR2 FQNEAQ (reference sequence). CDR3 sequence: CDSSTQLRGAFF. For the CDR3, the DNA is TGTGACAGCAGCACCCAACTGAGGGGGGCTTTCTTT.

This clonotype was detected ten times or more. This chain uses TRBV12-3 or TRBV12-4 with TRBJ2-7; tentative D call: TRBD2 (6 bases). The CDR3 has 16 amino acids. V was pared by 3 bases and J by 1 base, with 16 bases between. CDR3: CASSFGAGGTSYEQYF. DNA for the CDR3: TGTGCCAGCAGTTTTGGAGCCGGGGGAACTTCCTACGAGCAGTACTTC.

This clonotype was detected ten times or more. The CDR3 bases are TGTGCCAGCAGCTTGCGGGTTGGTTGGGCTGAAGCTTTCTTT. This translates into CASSLRVGWAEAFF. The V gene is TRBV5-6, the J gene TRBJ1-1, with D hard to call. CDR1 and CDR2 from the germline V gene are SGHDT and YYEEEE. V lost 1 base, J lost 6 bases, and 13 bases lay in between. This CDR3 spans 14 amino acids.

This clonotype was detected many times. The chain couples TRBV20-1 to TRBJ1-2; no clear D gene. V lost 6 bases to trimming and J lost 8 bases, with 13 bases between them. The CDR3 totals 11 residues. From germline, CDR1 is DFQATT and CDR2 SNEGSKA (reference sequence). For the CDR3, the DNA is TGCAGTGCCGTCTCGGGGTACGGCTACACCTTC. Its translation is CSAVSGYGYTF.

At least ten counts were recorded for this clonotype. The DNA for the CDR3 is TGCAGTGCTAGAGATCTAACAGGTCCGAGCTCCTACGAGCAGTACTTC. Translation: CSARDLTGPSSYEQYF. The chain employs TRBV20-1 and TRBJ2-7; possible D gene TRBD1, 5 bases. Germline lookup yields CDR1 DFQATT and CDR2 SNEGSKA (reference sequence). The CDR3 covers 16 residues. The ends were cut back, 0 bases at V and 0 bases at J, with 15 bases in the middle.

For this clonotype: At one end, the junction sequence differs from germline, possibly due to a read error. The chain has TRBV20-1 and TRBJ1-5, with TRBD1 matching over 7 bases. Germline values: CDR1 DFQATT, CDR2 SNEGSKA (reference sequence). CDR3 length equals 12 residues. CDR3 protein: CSAARGDKTQNF. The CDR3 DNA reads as TGCAGTGCGGCCAGGGGGGACAAGACCCAGAATTTT.

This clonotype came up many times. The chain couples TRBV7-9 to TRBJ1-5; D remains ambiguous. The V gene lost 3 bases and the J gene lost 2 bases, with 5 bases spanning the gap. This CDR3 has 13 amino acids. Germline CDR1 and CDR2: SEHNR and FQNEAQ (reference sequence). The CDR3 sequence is CASSFGGNQPQHF. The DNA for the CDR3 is TGTGCCAGCAGCTTCGGGGGCAATCAGCCCCAGCATTTT.

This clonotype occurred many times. CDR3 residues: CSAETETEQETQYF. In DNA form, the CDR3 reads TGCAGTGCTGAGACTGAGACAGAGCAAGAGACCCAGTACTTC. The chain recombines TRBV20-1 with TRBJ2-5, with D possibly matching TRBD1 (5 bases). The germline V gene encodes CDR1 DFQATT and CDR2 SNEGSKA (reference sequence). Trimming shortened V by 5 bases and J by 2 bases, and 15 bases separated the two germline ends. The CDR3 runs 14 residues.

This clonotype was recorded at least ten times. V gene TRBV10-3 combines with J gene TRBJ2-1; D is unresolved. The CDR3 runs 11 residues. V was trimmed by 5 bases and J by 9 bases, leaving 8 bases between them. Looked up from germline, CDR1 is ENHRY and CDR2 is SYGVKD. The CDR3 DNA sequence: TGTGCCATCAGTCCCAGTATTGAGCAGTTCTTC. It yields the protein CAISPSIEQFF.

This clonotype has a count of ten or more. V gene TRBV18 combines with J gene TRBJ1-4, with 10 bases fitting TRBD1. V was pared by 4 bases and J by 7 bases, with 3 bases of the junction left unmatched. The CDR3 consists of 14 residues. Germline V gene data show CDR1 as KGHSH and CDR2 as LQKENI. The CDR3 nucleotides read TGTGCCAGCTCACGACAGGGGGCCTTTGAAAAACTGTTTTTT. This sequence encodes CASSRQGAFEKLFF. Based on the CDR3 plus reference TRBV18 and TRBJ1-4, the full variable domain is NAGVMQNPRHLVRRRGQEARLRCSPMKGHSHVYWYRQLPEEGLKFMVYLQKENIIDESGMPKERFSAEFPKEGPSILRIQQVVRGDSAAYFCASSRQGAFEKLFFGSGTQLSVL.

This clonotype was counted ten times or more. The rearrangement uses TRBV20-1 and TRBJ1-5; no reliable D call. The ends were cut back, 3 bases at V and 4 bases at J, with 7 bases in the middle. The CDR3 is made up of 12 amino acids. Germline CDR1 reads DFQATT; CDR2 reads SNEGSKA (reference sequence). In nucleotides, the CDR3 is TGCAGTGCTAGTTCCCTTAATCAGCCCCAGCATTTT. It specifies CSASSLNQPQHF.

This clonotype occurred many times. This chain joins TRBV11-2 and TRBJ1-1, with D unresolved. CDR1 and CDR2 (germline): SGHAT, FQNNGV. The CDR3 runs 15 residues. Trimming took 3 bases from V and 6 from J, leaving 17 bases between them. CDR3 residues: CASSFVPLRAAEAFF. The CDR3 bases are TGTGCCAGCAGCTTCGTCCCATTGCGGGCAGCTGAAGCTTTCTTT.

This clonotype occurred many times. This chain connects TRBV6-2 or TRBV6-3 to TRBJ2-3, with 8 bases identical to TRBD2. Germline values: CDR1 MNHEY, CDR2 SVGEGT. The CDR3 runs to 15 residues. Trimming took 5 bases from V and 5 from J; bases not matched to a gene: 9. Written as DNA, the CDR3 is TGTGCCAGCAGTCCGCGGGGGGCCCCCGGAGATACGCAGTATTTT. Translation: CASSPRGAPGDTQYF.

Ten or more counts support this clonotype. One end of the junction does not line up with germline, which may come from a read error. The CDR3 reads CASSDDSLRARF. CDR3 DNA: TGTGCCAGCAGCGACGACAGCCTTCGGGCACGATTC. This chain uses TRBV5-5 with TRBJ2-7; D may be TRBD1 (5 bases). The length of the CDR3 is 12 residues. The germline V gene encodes CDR1 SGHKS and CDR2 YYEKEE (reference sequence).

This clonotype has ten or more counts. In nucleotides, the CDR3 is TGTGCCAGCAGCGGCAGGACCCTCTCTGGGGCCAACGTCCTGACTTTC. Amino acids: CASSGRTLSGANVLTF. The chain links TRBV7-6 to TRBJ2-6; no definite D call. Trimming removed 5 bases at V and 0 bases at J, with 11 bases between. CDR1 SGHVS and CDR2 FNYEAQ come from the germline V gene. The length of the CDR3 is 16 residues.